This T cell receptor (beta chain) was obtained from a study of blood T cell repertoires in COVID-19. Study as a whole: Spain, Italy and the United States supplied samples that represented acute and convalescent COVID-19.

In the authors' workflow: Estimation of nucleated cell counts was performed using reference gene primer amplification. Libraries were prepared by immunoSEQ multiplex PCR; TCRdb keeps only in-frame clonotypes and omits some of them. The V and J calls and clone size are taken from that table; D and trimming were inferred from the DNA. The sample yields over 450,000 clones, about 89% seen once. Germline CDR1 reads SGHKS; CDR2 reads YYEKEE (reference sequence). The V end was cut by 2 bases, the J end by 0 bases, with 12 bases between. CDR3 size: 17 residues. The specimen was peripheral blood. This receptor was obtained from a woman aged 45-65 years with COVID-19, enrolled during active disease. This chain links TRBV5-5 with TRBJ2-6; D perhaps matches TRBD2 (6 bases). The CDR3 bases are TGTGCCAGCAGCTTTTCGGGGGAATACTCTGGGGCCAACGTCCTGACTTTC. Translated, it gives CASSFSGEYSGANVLTF.